This entry describes one T cell receptor beta chain. All trial patients relapsed after autologous stem cell transplantation. CDR3 length equals 14 residues. CDR1 and CDR2 from the germline V gene are SGHTA and FQGNSA. Trimming removed 3 bases at V and 5 bases at J, with 11 bases between. The data originate from a study of PD-1 blockade in classical Hodgkin lymphoma. Method: immunoSEQ multiplex PCR; TCRdb's copy keeps in-frame clones and lacks some. This table holds roughly 50,000 clones, roughly 80% found once. The sample here was peripheral blood mononuclear cells (PBMCs), taken at baseline. This sequence originates from a human donor with classical Hodgkin lymphoma. V and J are TRBV7-2 and TRBJ1-3; the D is unclear. The CDR3 protein is CASSFGGGRNTIYF. As DNA, the CDR3 is TGTGCCAGCAGCTTCGGCGGCGGCAGAAACACCATATATTTT.